This T cell receptor beta chain derives from a study of blood T cell repertoires in COVID-19. Assay used: immunoSEQ multiplex PCR; TCRdb lists only in-frame clones, some missing. The table records some 47,000 clones, 90% of them present only once. CDR3 length: 13 amino acids. Per the germline V gene, CDR1 is MNHEY and CDR2 is SMNVEV (reference sequence). The V and J ends lost 5 bases and 11 bases respectively, with 13 bases between them. This receptor was taken from a man aged 70 or older with acute or convalescent COVID-19. The sequenced material came from peripheral blood. The V call is TRBV27, the J call TRBJ1-6, with D possibly matching TRBD1 (5 bases). In DNA form, the CDR3 reads TGTGCCAGCAGTAGTCTGACGGGGGCACCCCTCCACTTT. Its translation: CASSSLTGAPLHF.